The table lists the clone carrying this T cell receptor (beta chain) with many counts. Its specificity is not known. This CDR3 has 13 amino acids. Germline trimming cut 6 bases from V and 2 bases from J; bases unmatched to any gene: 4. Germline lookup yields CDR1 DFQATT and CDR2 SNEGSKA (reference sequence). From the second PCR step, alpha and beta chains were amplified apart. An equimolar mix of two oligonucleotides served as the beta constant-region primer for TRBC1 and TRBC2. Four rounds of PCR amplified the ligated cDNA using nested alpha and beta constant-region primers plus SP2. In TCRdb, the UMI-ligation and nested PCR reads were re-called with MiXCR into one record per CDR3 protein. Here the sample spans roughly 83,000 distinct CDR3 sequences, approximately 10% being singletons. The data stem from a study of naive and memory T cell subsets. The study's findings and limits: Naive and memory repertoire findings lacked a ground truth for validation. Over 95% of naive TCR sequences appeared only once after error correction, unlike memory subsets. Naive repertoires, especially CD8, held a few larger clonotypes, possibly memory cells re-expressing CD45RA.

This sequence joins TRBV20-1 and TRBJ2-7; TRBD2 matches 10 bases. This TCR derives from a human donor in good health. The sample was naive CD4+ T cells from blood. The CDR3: CSAVLAGPYEQYF. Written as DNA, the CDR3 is TGCAGTGCGGTACTAGCGGGACCCTACGAGCAGTACTTC.